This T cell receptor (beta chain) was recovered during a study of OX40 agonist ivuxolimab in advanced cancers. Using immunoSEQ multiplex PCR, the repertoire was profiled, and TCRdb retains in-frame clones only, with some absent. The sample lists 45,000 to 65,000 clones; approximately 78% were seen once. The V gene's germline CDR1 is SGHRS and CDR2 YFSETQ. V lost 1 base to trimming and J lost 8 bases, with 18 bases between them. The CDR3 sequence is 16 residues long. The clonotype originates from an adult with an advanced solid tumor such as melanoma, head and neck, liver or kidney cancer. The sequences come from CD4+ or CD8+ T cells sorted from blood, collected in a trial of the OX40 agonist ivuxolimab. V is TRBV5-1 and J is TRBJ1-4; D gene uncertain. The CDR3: CASSLSLGREDEKLFF. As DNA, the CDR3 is TGCGCCAGCAGCTTGAGTTTGGGGAGAGAAGACGAAAAACTGTTTTTT.